These 4 T cell receptor beta chains originate from one sample sequenced in a study of cytomegalovirus exposure and HLA in healthy donors. The PCR employed 60 Vbeta primers together with 13 Jbeta primers. Sequenced by immunoSEQ multiplex PCR; TCRdb stores in-frame clones only, minus some. The profile shows some 130,000 clones, around 83% of them singletons. Sequenced sample: PBMCs. These receptor sequences come from a human donor in good health.

The chain carries TRBV15 and TRBJ2-2, with TRBD2 identical over 7 bases. J was trimmed by 0 bases and V by 3 bases; bases with no gene match: 4. The CDR3 covers 16 residues. Germline V CDR1 and CDR2: LNHNV, YYDKDF (reference sequence). For the CDR3, the DNA is TGTGCCACCAGCAGGGGAGCGGGGTCGAACACCGGGGAGCTGTTTTTT. As protein: CATSRGAGSNTGELFF.

The gene calls are TRBV11-2 and TRBJ1-2; D is perhaps TRBD1 (6 bases). V shed 3 bases and J shed 7 bases, with 21 bases lying between them. The CDR3 runs 16 residues. Germline V gene data show CDR1 as SGHAT and CDR2 as FQNNGV. Here the CDR3 DNA reads TGTGCCAGCAGCTTCGTCGGGGGGGGCGTAGCAGCTGGCTACACCTTC. This sequence encodes CASSFVGGGVAAGYTF.

This clone has just a few counts. The chain combines TRBV5-1 with TRBJ2-7; 9 nucleotides agree with TRBD1. Germline V lookup: CDR1 SGHRS, CDR2 YFSETQ. This CDR3 comprises 12 residues. The V and J ends lost 6 bases and 6 bases, in that order; junction bases with no gene match: 4. CDR3 amino acids: CASKDRGGEQYF. CDR3 coding DNA: TGCGCCAGCAAGGACAGGGGCGGCGAGCAGTACTTC.

Only one count was recorded for this clone. The chain carries TRBV6-1 and TRBJ1-5; D unclear. CDR3 size: 15 residues. CDR1 is MNHNS and CDR2 is SASEGT in the germline V gene. V lost 4 bases, J lost 2 bases, and 12 bases lay in between. CDR3 in amino acids: CASSVEPAGNQPQHF. The CDR3 bases are TGTGCCAGCAGTGTCGAGCCGGCGGGCAATCAGCCCCAGCATTTT.